This TCR beta chain was sequenced in a study of CD8+ T cells in alopecia areata. cDNA reverse transcribed from extracted RNA served as the sequencing template. Clones were read by immunoSEQ multiplex PCR, and TCRdb kept only the in-frame ones, dropping some. The sample consists of 150,000 or so clones, 80% to 90% of them appearing once. The specimen comprised CD8+ T cells sorted from blood, sampled at week 0. This clonotype was sampled from a human donor with alopecia areata.

Written as DNA, the CDR3 is TGCAGCGTTGAAGGGGGCGTGACTGAAGCTTTCTTT. Translated: CSVEGGVTEAFF. The chain has TRBV29-1 and TRBJ1-1; D possibly corresponds to TRBD1 (5 bases). V lost 1 base, J lost 5 bases, and 8 bases lay in between. CDR3 length equals 12 residues. Per the germline V gene, CDR1 is SQVTM and CDR2 is ANQGSEA.